Sequencing of this TCR beta chain was carried out in a study of blood T cell repertoires in COVID-19. In the original workflow: Using reference gene primer amplification, nucleated cell counts were estimated. Sequencing used immunoSEQ multiplex PCR; TCRdb keeps in-frame clones, though not all of them. V and J calls and clone size follow that table, whereas D and trimming were derived from the DNA. The table lists over 150,000 clones, approximately 85% of them singletons. The source of this sequence is a man aged 40-49 years who had recovered from COVID-19. The material sequenced was PBMCs or T cells enriched from blood (not recorded which).

The chain's CDR3 is CAISGVGEGDTEAFF. The CDR3 region has the DNA TGTGCCATCAGTGGCGTGGGGGAGGGAGACACTGAAGCTTTCTTT. The V and J genes are TRBV10-3 and TRBJ1-1; possible D gene TRBD1, 5 bases. CDR3 length equals 15 residues. Trimming took 4 bases from V and 3 from J, leaving 15 bases between them. From germline, CDR1 is ENHRY and CDR2 SYGVKD.